The TCR beta chain described here comes from a study of blood T cell repertoires in COVID-19. Study-level information: Spain, Italy and the United States supplied samples that represented acute and convalescent COVID-19.

Original processing notes: Using reference gene primer amplification, nucleated cell counts were estimated. Sequenced by immunoSEQ multiplex PCR; TCRdb stores in-frame clones only, minus some. V, J and clone size are those of that table, while D and trimming were read from the DNA. The sample lists 100,000 to 120,000 clones; about 88% were seen once. CDR3 length equals 10 residues. Germline lookup yields CDR1 GTSNPN and CDR2 SVGIG (reference sequence). V shed 3 bases and J shed 7 bases, with 6 bases lying between them. This rearrangement joins TRBV30 to TRBJ1-1; tentative D call: TRBD1 (6 bases). The clonotype comes from a woman aged 65 to 85 who had recovered from COVID-19. The sequenced sample consisted of peripheral blood. The DNA of the CDR3 is TGTGCCTGGAGCAGGGGTGAAGCTTTCTTT. Translation gives CAWSRGEAFF.